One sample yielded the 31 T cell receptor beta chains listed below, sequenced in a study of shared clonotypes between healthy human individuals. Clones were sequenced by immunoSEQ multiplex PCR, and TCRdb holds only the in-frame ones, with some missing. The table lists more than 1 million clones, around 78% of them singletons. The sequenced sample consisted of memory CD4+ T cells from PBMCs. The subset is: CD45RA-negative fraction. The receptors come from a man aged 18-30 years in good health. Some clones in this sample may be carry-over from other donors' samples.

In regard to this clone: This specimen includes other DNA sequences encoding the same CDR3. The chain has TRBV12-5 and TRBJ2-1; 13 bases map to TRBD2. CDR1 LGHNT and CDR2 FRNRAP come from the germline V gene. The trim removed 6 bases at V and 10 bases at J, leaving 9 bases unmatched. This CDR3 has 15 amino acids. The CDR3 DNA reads TGTGCTAGTGGACTGACTAGCGGGAGGTCCAGCGAGCAGTTCTTC. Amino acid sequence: CASGLTSGRSSEQFF.

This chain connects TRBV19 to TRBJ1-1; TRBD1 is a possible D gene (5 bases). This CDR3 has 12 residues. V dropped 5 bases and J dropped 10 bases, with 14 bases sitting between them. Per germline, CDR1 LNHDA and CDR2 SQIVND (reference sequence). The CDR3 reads CASSASGLGAFF. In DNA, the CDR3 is TGTGCCAGTAGTGCCTCGGGGCTTGGAGCTTTCTTT.

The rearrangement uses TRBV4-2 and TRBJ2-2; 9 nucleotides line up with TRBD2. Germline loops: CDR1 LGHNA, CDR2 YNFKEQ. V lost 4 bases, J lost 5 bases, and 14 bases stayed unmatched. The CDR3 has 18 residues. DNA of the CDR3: TGTGCCAGCAGCCTCAAGGTGCTAGCGGGATCCCAAACCGGGGAGCTGTTTTTT. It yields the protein CASSLKVLAGSQTGELFF.

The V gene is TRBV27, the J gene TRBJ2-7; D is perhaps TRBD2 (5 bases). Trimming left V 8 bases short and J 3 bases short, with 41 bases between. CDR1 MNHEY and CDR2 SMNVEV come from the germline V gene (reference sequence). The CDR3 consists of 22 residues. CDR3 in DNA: TGTGCCAGCCGCTCCTCTTTTCAAGTGCGTAGCGTGGAGTCCAGAACAAACTACGAGCAGTACTTC. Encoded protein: CASRSSFQVRSVESRTNYEQYF.

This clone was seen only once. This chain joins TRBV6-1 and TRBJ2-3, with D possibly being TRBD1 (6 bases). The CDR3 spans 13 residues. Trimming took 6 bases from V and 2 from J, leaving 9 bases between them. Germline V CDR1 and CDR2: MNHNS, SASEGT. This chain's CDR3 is CASRQGSTDTQYF. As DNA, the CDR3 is TGTGCCAGCAGACAGGGCTCCACAGATACGCAGTATTTT.

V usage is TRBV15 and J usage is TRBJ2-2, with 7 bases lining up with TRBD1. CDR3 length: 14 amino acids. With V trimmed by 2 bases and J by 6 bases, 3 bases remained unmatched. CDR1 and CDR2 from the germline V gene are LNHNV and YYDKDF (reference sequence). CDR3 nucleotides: TGTGCCACCAGCAGACCCAGGGGGTCCGGGGAGCTGTTTTTT. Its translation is CATSRPRGSGELFF.

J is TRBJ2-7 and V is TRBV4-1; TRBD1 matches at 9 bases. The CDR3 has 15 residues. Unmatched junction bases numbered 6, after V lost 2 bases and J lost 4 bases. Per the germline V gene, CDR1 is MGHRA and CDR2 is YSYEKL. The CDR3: CASSQIGTGRYEQYF. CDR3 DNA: TGCGCCAGCAGCCAAATTGGGACAGGGCGGTACGAGCAGTACTTC.

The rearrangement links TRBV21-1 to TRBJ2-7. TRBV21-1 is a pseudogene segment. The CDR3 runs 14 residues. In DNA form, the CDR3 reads TGTGCCAGCAGGATTGCCGGGCCCCCGGCCGAGCAGTACTTC. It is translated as CASRIAGPPAEQYF.

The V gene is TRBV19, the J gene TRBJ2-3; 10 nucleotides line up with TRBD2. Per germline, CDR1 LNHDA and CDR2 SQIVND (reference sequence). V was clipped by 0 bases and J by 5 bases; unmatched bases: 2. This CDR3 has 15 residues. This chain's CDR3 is CASSIEASGRDTQYF. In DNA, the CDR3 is TGTGCCAGTAGTATAGAGGCTAGCGGGAGAGATACGCAGTATTTT.

The DNA for the CDR3 is TGTGCCACCAGCAGAGCTAACAGGGGGAAACTGTTTTTT. This sequence encodes CATSRANRGKLFF. The V gene is TRBV15, the J gene TRBJ1-4, with 8 bases fitting TRBD1. CDR1 is LNHNV and CDR2 is YYDKDF in the germline V gene (reference sequence). With V trimmed by 1 base and J by 11 bases, 3 bases remained unmatched. The CDR3 is made up of 13 amino acids.

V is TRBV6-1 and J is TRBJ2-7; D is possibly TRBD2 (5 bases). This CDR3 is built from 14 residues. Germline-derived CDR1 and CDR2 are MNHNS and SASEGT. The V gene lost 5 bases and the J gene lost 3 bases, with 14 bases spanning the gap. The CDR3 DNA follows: TGTGCCAGCAGTACCTGGACGGAGGTCTACGAGCAGTACTTC. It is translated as CASSTWTEVYEQYF.

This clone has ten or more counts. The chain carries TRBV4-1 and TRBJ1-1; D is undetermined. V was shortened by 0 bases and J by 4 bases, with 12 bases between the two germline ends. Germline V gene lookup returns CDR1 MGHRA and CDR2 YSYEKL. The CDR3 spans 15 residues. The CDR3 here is CASSQDGLWGTEAFF. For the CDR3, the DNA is TGCGCCAGCAGCCAAGACGGGCTTTGGGGCACTGAAGCTTTCTTT.

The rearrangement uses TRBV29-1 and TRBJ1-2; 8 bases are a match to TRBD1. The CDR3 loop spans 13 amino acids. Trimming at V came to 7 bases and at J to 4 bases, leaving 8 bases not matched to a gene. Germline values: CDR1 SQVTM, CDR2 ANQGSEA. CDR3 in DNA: TGCAGCGCTTGGACAGGGAGCGGCTATGGCTACACCTTC. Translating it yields CSAWTGSGYGYTF.

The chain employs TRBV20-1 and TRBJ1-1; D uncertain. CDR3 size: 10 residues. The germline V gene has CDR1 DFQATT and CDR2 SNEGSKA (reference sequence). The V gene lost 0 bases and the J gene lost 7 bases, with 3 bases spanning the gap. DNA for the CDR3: TGCAGTGCTAGAGATTTTGAAGCTTTCTTT. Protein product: CSARDFEAFF.

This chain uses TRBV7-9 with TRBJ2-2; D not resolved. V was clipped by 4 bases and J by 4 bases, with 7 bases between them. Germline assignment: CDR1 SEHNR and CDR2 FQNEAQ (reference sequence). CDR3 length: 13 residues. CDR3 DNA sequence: TGTGCCAGCAGCTGGGATAGCACCGGGGAGCTGTTTTTT. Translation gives CASSWDSTGELFF.

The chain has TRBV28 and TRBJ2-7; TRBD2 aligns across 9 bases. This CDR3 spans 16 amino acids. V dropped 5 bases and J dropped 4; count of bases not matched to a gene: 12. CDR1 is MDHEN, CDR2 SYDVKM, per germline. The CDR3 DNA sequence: TGTGCCAGCAGTCTCCGGGGCGCGGGAGGGCTATACGAGCAGTACTTC. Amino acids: CASSLRGAGGLYEQYF.

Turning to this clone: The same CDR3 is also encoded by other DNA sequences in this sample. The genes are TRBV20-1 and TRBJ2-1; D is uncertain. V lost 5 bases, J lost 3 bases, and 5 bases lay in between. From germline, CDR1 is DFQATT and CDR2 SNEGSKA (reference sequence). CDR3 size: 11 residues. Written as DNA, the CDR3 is TGCAGTGCTCCACTCTACAATGAGCAGTTCTTC. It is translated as CSAPLYNEQFF.

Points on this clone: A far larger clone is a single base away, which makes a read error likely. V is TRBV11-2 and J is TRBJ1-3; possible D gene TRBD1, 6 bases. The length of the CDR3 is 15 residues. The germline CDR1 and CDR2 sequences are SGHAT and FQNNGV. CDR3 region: CASSRGQTPGNTLYF. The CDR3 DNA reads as TGTGCCAGCAGTCGCGGACAGACCCCTGGAAACACCTTATATTTT.

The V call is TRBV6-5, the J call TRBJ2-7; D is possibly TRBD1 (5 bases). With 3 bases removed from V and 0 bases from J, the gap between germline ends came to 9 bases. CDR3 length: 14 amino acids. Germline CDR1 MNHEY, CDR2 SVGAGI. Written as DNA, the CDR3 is TGTGCCAGCAGTTATAAGGGGCTCTCCTACGAGCAGTACTTC. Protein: CASSYKGLSYEQYF.

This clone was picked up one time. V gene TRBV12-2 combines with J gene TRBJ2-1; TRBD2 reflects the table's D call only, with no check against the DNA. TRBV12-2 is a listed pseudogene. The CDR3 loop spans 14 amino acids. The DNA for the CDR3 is TGTGCAAGCCGGCCCCTGCGGGAGGAACTGGAGCAGTTCTTC. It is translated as CASRPLREELEQFF.

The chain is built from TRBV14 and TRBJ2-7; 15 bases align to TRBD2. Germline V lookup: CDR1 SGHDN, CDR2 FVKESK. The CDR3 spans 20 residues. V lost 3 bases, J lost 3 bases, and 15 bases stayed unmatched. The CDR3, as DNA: TGTGCCAGCAGCCAGGACACACCGGGACTAGCGGGAGGAATCAGCTACGAGCAGTACTTC. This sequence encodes CASSQDTPGLAGGISYEQYF.

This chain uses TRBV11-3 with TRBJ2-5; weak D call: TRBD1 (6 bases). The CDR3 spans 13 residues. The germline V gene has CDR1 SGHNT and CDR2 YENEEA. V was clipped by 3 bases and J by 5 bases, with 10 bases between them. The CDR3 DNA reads TGTGCCAGCAGCTTGGGACATAGGGAGACCCAGTACTTC. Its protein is CASSLGHRETQYF. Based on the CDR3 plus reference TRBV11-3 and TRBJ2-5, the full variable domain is EAGVVQSPRYKIIEKKQPVAFWCNPISGHNTLYWYLQNLGQGPELLIRYENEEAVDDSQLPKDRFSAERLKGVDSTLKIQPAELGDSAVYLCASSLGHRETQYFGPGTRLLVL.

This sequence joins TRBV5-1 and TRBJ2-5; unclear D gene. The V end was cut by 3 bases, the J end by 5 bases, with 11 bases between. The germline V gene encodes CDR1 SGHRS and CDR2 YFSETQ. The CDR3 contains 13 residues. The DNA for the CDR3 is TGCGCCAGCAGCTCGGTCGAGGTGGAGACCCAGTACTTC. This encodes CASSSVEVETQYF.

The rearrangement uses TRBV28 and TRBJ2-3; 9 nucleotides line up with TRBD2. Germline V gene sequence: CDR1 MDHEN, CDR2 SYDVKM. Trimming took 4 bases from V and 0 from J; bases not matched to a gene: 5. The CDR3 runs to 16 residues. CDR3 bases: TGTGCCAGCAGTTGGGGCGGGAGGGGTAGCACAGATACGCAGTATTTT. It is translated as CASSWGGRGSTDTQYF.

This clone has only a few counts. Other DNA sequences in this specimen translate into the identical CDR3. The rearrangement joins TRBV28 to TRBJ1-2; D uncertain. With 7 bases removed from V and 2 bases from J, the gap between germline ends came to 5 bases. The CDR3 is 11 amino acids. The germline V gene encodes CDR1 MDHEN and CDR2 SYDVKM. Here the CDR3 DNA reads TGTGCCAGCACCCGAAACTATGGCTACACCTTC. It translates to CASTRNYGYTF.

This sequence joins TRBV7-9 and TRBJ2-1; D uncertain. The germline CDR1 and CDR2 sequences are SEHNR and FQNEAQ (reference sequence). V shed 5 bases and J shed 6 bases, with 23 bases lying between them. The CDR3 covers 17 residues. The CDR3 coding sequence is TGTGCCAGCAGCCCCCTCCTGACCGGATACTCCCGCAATGAGCAGTTCTTC. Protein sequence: CASSPLLTGYSRNEQFF.

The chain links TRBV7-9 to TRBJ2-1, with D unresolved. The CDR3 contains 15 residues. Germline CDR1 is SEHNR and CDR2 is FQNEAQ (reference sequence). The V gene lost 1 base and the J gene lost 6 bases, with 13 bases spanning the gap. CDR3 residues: CASSLERGRPNEQFF. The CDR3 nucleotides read TGTGCCAGCAGCTTAGAACGTGGCAGACCCAATGAGCAGTTCTTC. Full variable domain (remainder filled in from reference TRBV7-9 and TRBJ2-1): DTGVSQNPRHKITKRGQNVTFRCDPISEHNRLYWYRQTLGQGPEFLTYFQNEAQLEKSRLLSDRFSAERPKGSFSTLEIQRTEQGDSAMYLCASSLERGRPNEQFFGPGTRLTVL.

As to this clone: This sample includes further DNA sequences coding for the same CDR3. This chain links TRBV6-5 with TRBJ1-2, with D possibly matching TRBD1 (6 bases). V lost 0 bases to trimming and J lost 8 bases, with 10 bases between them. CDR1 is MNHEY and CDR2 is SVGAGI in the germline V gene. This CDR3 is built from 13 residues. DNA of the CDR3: TGTGCCAGCAGTTACTCCACAGGGCACGGCTACACCTTC. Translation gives CASSYSTGHGYTF.

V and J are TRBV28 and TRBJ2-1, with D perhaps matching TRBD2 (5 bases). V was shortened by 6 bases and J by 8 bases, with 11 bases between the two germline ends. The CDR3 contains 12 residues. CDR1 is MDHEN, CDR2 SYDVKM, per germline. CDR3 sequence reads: CASSTLVDEQFF. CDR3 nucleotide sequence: TGTGCCAGCAGCACACTAGTAGATGAGCAGTTCTTC.

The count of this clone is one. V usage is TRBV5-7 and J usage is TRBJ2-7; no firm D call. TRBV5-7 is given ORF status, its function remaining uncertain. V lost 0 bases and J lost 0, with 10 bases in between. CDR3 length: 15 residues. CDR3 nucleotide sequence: TGTGCCAGCAGCTTGGCAGACGTTTTCTCCTACGAGCAGTACTTC. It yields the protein CASSLADVFSYEQYF.

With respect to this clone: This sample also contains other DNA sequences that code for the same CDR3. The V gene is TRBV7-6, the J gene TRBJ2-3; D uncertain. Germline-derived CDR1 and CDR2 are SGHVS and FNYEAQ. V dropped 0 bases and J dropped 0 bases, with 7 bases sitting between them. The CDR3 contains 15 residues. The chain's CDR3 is CASSLAGGSTDTQYF. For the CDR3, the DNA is TGTGCCAGCAGCTTAGCGGGTGGAAGCACAGATACGCAGTATTTT.